One and the same sample provided the 12 T cell receptor beta chains below, sequenced in a study of blood T cells in healthy people across ages. With a J-beta primer mix and a sample-barcoded 5' primer, a second PCR ran roughly 6 to 12 cycles. Each CDR3 protein is one row after TCRdb ran MiXCR on the 5' RACE reads. The data contain 850,000 or so distinct CDR3 sequences, more than 25% of them singletons. Specimen: blood. The source of these receptors is a woman at least 80 years old in good health.

This clonotype has at least ten counts. This chain links TRBV7-9 with TRBJ2-1; D remains unclear. This CDR3 comprises 13 residues. Trimming removed 4 bases from V and 12 bases from J, with 16 bases in between. Germline CDR1 SEHNR, CDR2 FQNEAQ (reference sequence). CDR3 region: CASSSIPEGGQFF. The DNA of the CDR3 is TGTGCCAGCAGCTCGATTCCAGAAGGTGGGCAGTTCTTC. Based on the CDR3 plus reference TRBV7-9 and TRBJ2-1, the full variable domain is DTGVSQNPRHKITKRGQNVTFRCDPISEHNRLYWYRQTLGQGPEFLTYFQNEAQLEKSRLLSDRFSAERPKGSFSTLEIQRTEQGDSAMYLCASSSIPEGGQFFGPGTRLTVL.

The chain links TRBV11-2 to TRBJ1-2; no firm D call. The germline V gene has CDR1 SGHAT and CDR2 FQNNGV. The CDR3 is 14 amino acids. V lost 7 bases and J 7 bases, leaving 19 bases between the germline ends. Here the CDR3 reads CASIPGFVRPGYTF. DNA of the CDR3: TGTGCCAGCATACCGGGGTTCGTACGGCCTGGCTACACCTTC.

This clonotype has a count of ten or more. The rearrangement uses TRBV5-5 and TRBJ2-5, with 7 bases that match TRBD1. The V gene's germline CDR1 is SGHKS and CDR2 YYEKEE (reference sequence). CDR3 size: 14 residues. Trimming removed 1 base from V and 2 bases from J; junction bases left unmatched: 2. The CDR3 coding sequence is TGTGCCAGCAGCTTGAGGGGGCCACAAGAGACCCAGTACTTC. This codes for CASSLRGPQETQYF.

The chain recombines TRBV12-3 or TRBV12-4 with TRBJ2-7, with no clear D. The CDR3 is made up of 14 amino acids. Trimming left V 6 bases short and J 12 bases short, with 24 bases between. CDR3 DNA: TGTGCCAGCAGCACATCAAAGGACCCAGAGACCCTGTACTTC. This translates into CASSTSKDPETLYF.

In this sample, this clonotype turned up many times. This chain uses TRBV3-1 with TRBJ2-7; perhaps TRBD2 as D (6 bases). This CDR3 is built from 14 residues. Germline V gene data show CDR1 as LGHDT and CDR2 as YNNKEL (reference sequence). V was shortened by 4 bases and J by 4 bases, with 14 bases between the two germline ends. This chain's CDR3 is CASSRGTAAYEQYF. CDR3 nucleotide sequence: TGTGCCAGCAGCCGCGGGACGGCAGCGTACGAGCAGTACTTC.

A few counts support this clonotype. V and J are TRBV29-1 and TRBJ1-2; D not certain. Trimming removed 3 bases from V and 6 bases from J, with 2 bases in between. The length of the CDR3 is 9 residues. Looked up from germline, CDR1 is SQVTM and CDR2 is ANQGSEA. The CDR3 here is CSVDDGYTF. In nucleotides, the CDR3 is TGCAGCGTTGACGATGGCTACACCTTC.

The chain is built from TRBV28 and TRBJ1-4; TRBD1 agrees at 7 bases. This CDR3 region has 15 residues. Per the germline V gene, CDR1 is MDHEN and CDR2 is SYDVKM. The V and J ends lost 7 bases and 7 bases, in that order; junction bases with no gene match: 12. CDR3 nucleotide sequence: TGTGCCAGCACCCAGGGGGGCGCGCGGTCTGAAAAACTGTTTTTT. Its translation: CASTQGGARSEKLFF. Complete variable domain (other parts from reference TRBV28 and TRBJ1-4): DVKVTQSSRYLVKRTGEKVFLECVQDMDHENMFWYRQDPGLGLRLIYFSYDVKMKEKGDIPEGYSVSREKKERFSLILESASTNQTSMYLCASTQGGARSEKLFFGSGTQLSVL.

A remark on this clonotype: Given a much more abundant clone one base away, this may be a read error. The chain carries TRBV7-2 and TRBJ2-7; weak D call: TRBD2 (7 bases). Germline lookup yields CDR1 SGHTA and CDR2 FQGNSA. This CDR3 contains 15 residues. V lost 2 bases, J lost 2 bases, and 13 bases lay in between. The CDR3 region is CASSLKRGGAYEQYF. In DNA form, the CDR3 reads TGTGCCAGCAGCTTAAAGCGCGGGGGCGCCTACGAGCAGTACTTC.

This clonotype was seen at least ten times. The rearrangement joins TRBV6-5 to TRBJ2-3; the match to TRBD2 covers 10 bases. There are 18 residues in the CDR3. Germline loops: CDR1 MNHEY, CDR2 SVGAGI. The junction had 9 bases not matched to a gene; V was cut back by 0 bases and J by 3 bases. The CDR3 nucleotides read TGTGCCAGCAGTTACTCGTGGGTAGCGGGGGGTTTAACAGATACGCAGTATTTT. Translating it yields CASSYSWVAGGLTDTQYF.

About this clonotype: An end of the junction does not agree with germline; a read error may underlie this. This sequence joins TRBV7-2 and TRBJ1-6; 11 bases map to TRBD1. The CDR3 runs 15 residues. Germline V gene lookup returns CDR1 SGHTA and CDR2 FQGNSA. The CDR3 spells CASSLGTGGRSPPHF. The CDR3 DNA reads as TGTGCCAGCAGCTTAGGGACAGGGGGCCGATCACCCCCCCACTTT.

The sample holds many counts of this clonotype. V and J are TRBV20-1 and TRBJ2-1; TRBD1 might be the D (5 bases). Between the trimmed V and J ends, which lost 6 bases and 5 bases, there was a span of 17 bases. Germline V CDR1 and CDR2: DFQATT, SNEGSKA (reference sequence). The CDR3 extends over 14 amino acids. CDR3 sequence: CSANRLRYNNEQFF. CDR3 DNA sequence: TGCAGTGCGAACAGGCTTCGCTATAACAATGAGCAGTTCTTC.

In this sample, this clonotype turned up a few times. The chain joins TRBV7-9 to TRBJ1-4; TRBD1 is a possible D gene (5 bases). There are 15 residues in the CDR3. With 5 bases removed from V and 4 bases from J, the gap between germline ends came to 14 bases. CDR1 and CDR2 from the germline V gene are SEHNR and FQNEAQ (reference sequence). CDR3 sequence: CASSGTEGINEKLFF. For the CDR3, the DNA is TGTGCCAGCAGCGGAACCGAGGGGATTAATGAAAAACTGTTTTTT.